This T cell receptor (beta chain) was retrieved from a study of T cell changes during pregnancy in multiple sclerosis. Profiling relied on immunoSEQ multiplex PCR, and the TCRdb table lists in-frame clones only, not all of them. The repertoire holds roughly 90,000 clones, with less than 95% as singletons. This CDR3 region has 14 residues. Germline CDR1 is GTSNPN and CDR2 is SVGIG (reference sequence). Trimming cost V 2 bases and J 1 base, with 9 bases left between them. The sequencing here drew on peripheral blood, taken in the first trimester of pregnancy. The chain is built from TRBV30 and TRBJ1-5; no definite D call. This TCR was recovered from a female donor in good health, enrolled as a control in a pregnancy study. This chain's CDR3 is CAWSRGLSNQPQHF. The CDR3 nucleotides read TGTGCCTGGAGTCGAGGGCTAAGCAATCAGCCCCAGCATTTT.